This T cell receptor (beta chain) was documented in a study of control samples from healthy donors and cancer patients. Profiling relied on immunoSEQ multiplex PCR, and the TCRdb table lists in-frame clones only, not all of them. This sample has about 83,000 clones; 91% occur once, and the top ten carry under 20%. CDR3 length equals 11 residues. Looked up from germline, CDR1 is MNHEY and CDR2 is SMNVEV (reference sequence). The V end was cut by 6 bases, the J end by 2 bases, with 3 bases between. This sequence was found in a man aged 45-60 years in good health. The chain couples TRBV27 to TRBJ2-3; D gene unclear. Sequences were obtained from blood. For the CDR3, the DNA is TGTGCCAGCAGACACACAGATACGCAGTATTTT. It encodes CASRHTDTQYF.